This T cell receptor beta chain was recorded in a study of control samples from healthy donors and cancer patients (TCRdb year 2020). V is pruned by 0 bases and J by 5 bases, leaving 4 bases of the junction without a gene match. Via the germline V gene, CDR1 is SGHRS and CDR2 YFSETQ. Taken from cysteine to phenylalanine, the CDR3 has 16 residues. Just the 48-base CDR3 DNA is kept, in frame starting at base 1. A note on this clone: The antigen it binds to is not known. No base quality values were provided; no much bigger clone lies one nucleotide off.

Library method: the immunoSEQ multiplex PCR assay. The clones in this table, taken by TCRdb from immuneACCESS, are in-frame only. Not every clone is retained; where verified, under half of the shortfall comes from an unresolved V gene, and the cause of the rest is unknown. In all, the sample holds some 100,000 clones, and about four fifths of those were seen once. The ten largest clonotypes hold roughly a tenth of the sample. The V gene is TRBV5-1 and the J gene is TRBJ1-6; the central 8 bases match TRBD1. The TCR originated in a woman in her thirties in good health. Sequencing was carried out using blood. The DNA sequence is TGCGCCAGCAGCTTGGTGGGGGACAGGAATAATTCACCCCTCCACTTT. Its amino acids are CASSLVGDRNNSPLHF.